The entry below describes one T cell receptor (beta chain). Some clones are missing from TCRdb's copy, which holds only in-frame ones; the method was immunoSEQ multiplex PCR. This sample has millions of clones; just over 90% occur once, and the top ten carry about 0.13%. Germline CDR1 is SGHRS and CDR2 is YFSETQ. The ends were cut back, 3 bases at V and 4 bases at J, with 10 bases in the middle. The CDR3 has 13 residues. This entry comes from a study of shared clonotypes between healthy human individuals. This receptor was obtained from a man aged 18 to 35 in good health. V and J are TRBV5-1 and TRBJ1-1, with D unclear. Sequenced input: naive CD4+ T cells sorted from blood. The subset denotes: CD45RA+ positively selected. The CDR3, as DNA: TGCGCCAGCAGCTCGCGGATCGGCACTGAAGCTTTCTTT. The encoded protein is CASSSRIGTEAFF. Full variable domain (missing parts from reference TRBV5-1 and TRBJ1-1): KAGVTQTPRYLIKTRGQQVTLSCSPISGHRSVSWYQQTPGQGLQFLFEYFSETQRNKGNFPGRFSGRQFSNSRSEMNVSTLELGDSALYLCASSSRIGTEAFFGQGTRLTVV.